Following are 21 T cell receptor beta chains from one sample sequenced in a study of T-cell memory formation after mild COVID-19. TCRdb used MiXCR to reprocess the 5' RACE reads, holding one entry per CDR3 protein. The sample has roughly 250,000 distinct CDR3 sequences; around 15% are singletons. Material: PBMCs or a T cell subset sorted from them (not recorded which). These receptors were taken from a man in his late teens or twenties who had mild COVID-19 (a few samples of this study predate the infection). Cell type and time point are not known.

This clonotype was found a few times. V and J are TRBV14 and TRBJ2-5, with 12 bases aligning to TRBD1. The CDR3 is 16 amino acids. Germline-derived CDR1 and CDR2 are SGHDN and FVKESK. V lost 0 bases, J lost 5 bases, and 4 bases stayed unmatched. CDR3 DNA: TGTGCCAGCAGCCAAGAAGGGGACAGGGGGCCGGAGACCCAGTACTTC. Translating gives CASSQEGDRGPETQYF. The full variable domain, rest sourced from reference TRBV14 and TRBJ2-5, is EAGVTQFPSHSVIEKGQTVTLRCDPISGHDNLYWYRRVMGKEIKFLLHFVKESKQDESGMPNNRFLAERTGGTYSTLKVQPAELEDSGVYFCASSQEGDRGPETQYFGPGTRLLVL.

The CDR3 spells CASSLEGLAGRQETQYF. The CDR3 DNA follows: TGTGCCAGCAGCTTAGAGGGACTAGCGGGTAGACAAGAGACCCAGTACTTC. This chain links TRBV7-8 with TRBJ2-5; 12 bases agree with TRBD2. Germline V gene sequence: CDR1 SGHVS, CDR2 FQNEAQ. After removal of 1 base from V and 2 bases from J, the junction contained 5 bases not matched to a gene. There are 17 residues in the CDR3.

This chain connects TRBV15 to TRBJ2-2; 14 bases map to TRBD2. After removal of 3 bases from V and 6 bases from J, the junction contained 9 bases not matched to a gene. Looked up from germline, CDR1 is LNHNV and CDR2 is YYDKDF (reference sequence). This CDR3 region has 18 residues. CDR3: CATSSRIRGLAGAGELFF. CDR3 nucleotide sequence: TGTGCCACCAGCAGTCGGATTAGGGGACTAGCGGGGGCCGGGGAGCTGTTTTTT.

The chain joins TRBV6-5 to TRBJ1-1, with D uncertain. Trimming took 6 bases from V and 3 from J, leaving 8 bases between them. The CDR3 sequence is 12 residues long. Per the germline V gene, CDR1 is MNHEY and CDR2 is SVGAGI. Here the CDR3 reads CASRDGYTEAFF. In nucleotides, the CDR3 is TGTGCCAGCAGGGACGGTTACACTGAAGCTTTCTTT.

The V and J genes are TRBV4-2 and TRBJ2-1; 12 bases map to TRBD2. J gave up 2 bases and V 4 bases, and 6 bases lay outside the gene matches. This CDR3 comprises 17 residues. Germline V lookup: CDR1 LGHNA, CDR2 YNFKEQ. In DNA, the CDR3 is TGTGCCAGCAGCCTGACTAGCGGGGGCCCTCCCTACAATGAGCAGTTCTTC. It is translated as CASSLTSGGPPYNEQFF.

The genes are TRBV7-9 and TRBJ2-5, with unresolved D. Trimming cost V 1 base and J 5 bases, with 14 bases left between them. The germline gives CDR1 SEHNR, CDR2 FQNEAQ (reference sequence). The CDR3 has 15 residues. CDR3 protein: CASSLGHQVVETQYF. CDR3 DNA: TGTGCCAGCAGCTTAGGACACCAAGTCGTGGAGACCCAGTACTTC.

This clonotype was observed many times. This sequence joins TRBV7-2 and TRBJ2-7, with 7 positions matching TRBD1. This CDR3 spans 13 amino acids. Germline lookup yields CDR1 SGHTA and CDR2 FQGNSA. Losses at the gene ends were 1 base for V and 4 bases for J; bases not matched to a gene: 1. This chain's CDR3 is CASSLGRGYEQYV. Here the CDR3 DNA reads TGTGCCAGCAGCTTAGGCAGGGGGTACGAGCAGTACGTC.

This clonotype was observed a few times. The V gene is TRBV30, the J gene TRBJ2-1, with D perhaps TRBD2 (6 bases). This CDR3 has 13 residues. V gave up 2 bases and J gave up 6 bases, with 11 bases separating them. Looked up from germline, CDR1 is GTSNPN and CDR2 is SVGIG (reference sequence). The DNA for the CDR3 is TGTGCCTGGAGTCCGGAGGGTGGCAATGAGCAGTTCTTC. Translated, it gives CAWSPEGGNEQFF.

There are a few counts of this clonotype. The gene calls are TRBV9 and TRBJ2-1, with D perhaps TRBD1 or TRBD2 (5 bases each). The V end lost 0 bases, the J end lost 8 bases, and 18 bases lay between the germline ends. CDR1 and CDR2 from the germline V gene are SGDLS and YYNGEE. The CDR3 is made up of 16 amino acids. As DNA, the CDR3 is TGTGCCAGCAGCGTAGGGGGAGCCCGACAAGGGGATGAGCAGTTCTTC. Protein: CASSVGGARQGDEQFF.

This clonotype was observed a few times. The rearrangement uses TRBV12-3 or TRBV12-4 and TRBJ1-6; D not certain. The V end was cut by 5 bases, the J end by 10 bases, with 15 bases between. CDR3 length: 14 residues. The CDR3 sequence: CASSLGFTNSPLHF. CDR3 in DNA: TGTGCCAGCAGTCTGGGATTTACGAACTCACCCCTCCACTTT.

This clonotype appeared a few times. In DNA, the CDR3 is TGCAGTGCTAGAGATGGTGGCTACGAGCAGTACTTC. This encodes CSARDGGYEQYF. The rearrangement uses TRBV20-1 and TRBJ2-7; D remains ambiguous. The CDR3 extends over 12 amino acids. CDR1 DFQATT and CDR2 SNEGSKA come from the germline V gene (reference sequence). Between the trimmed V and J ends, which lost 0 bases and 3 bases, there was a span of 6 bases.

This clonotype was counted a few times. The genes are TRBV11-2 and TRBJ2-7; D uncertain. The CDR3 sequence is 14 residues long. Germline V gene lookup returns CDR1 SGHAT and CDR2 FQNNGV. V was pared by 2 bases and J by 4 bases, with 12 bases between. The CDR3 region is CASSLSAAGYEQYF. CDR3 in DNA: TGTGCCAGCAGCTTAAGTGCCGCCGGGTACGAGCAGTACTTC.

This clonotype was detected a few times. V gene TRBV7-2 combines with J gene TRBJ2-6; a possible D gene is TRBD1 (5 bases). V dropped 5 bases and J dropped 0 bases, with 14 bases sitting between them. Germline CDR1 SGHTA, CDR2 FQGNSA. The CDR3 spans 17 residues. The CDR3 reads CASSQDSIISGANVLTF. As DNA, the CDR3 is TGTGCCAGCAGCCAAGACAGCATCATCTCTGGGGCCAACGTCCTGACTTTC.

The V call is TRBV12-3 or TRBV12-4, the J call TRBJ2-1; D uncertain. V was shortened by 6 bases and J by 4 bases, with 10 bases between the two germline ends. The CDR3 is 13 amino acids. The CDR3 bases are TGTGCCAGCAGCCTCCTCGAGTACAATGAGCAGTTCTTC. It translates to CASSLLEYNEQFF.

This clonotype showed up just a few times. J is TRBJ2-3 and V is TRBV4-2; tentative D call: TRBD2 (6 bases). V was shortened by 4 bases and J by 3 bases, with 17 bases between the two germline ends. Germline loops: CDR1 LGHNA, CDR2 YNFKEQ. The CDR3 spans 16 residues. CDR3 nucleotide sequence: TGTGCCAGCAGCCCGAGTTTCGGGGGAGGTACAGATACGCAGTATTTT. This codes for CASSPSFGGGTDTQYF.

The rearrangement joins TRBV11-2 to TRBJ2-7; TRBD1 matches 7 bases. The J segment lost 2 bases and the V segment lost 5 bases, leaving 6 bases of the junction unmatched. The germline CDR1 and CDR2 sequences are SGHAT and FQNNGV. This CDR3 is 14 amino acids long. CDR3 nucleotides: TGTGCCAGCAGCACGCCACAGGGGACCTACGAGCAGTACTTC. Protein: CASSTPQGTYEQYF.

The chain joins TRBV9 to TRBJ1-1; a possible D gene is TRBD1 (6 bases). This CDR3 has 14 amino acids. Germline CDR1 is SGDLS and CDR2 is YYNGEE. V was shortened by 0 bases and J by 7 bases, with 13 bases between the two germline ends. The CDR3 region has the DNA TGTGCCAGCAGCGTAGCAGGGACAACGATTGAAGCTTTCTTT. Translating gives CASSVAGTTIEAFF.

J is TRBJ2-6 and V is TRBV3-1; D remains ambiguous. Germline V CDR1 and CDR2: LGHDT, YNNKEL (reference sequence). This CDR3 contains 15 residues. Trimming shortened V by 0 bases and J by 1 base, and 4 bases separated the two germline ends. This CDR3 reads CASSQDVSGANVLTF. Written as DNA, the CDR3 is TGTGCCAGCAGCCAAGATGTATCTGGGGCCAACGTCCTGACTTTC.

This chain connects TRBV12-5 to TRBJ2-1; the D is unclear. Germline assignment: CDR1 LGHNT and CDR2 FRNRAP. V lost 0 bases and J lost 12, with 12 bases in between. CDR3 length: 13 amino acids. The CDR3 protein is CASGLVPDGPQFF. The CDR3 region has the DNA TGTGCTAGTGGTTTGGTACCGGACGGCCCGCAGTTCTTC. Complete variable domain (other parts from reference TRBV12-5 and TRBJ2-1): DARVTQTPRHKVTEMGQEVTMRCQPILGHNTVFWYRQTMMQGLELLAYFRNRAPLDDSGMPKDRFSAEMPDATLATLKIQPSEPRDSAVYFCASGLVPDGPQFFGPGTRLTVL.

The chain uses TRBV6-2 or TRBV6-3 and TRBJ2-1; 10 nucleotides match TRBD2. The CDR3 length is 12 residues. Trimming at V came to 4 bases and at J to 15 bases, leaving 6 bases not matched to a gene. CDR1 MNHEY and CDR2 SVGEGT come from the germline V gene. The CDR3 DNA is TGTGCCAGCAGTTCTCTAAGACTAGCGGGGTTCTTC. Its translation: CASSSLRLAGFF.

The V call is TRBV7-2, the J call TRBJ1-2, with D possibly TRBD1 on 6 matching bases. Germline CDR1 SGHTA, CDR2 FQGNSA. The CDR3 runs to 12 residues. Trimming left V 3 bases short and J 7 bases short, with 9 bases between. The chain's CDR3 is CASSFQGSGYTF. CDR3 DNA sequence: TGTGCCAGCAGCTTCCAGGGGAGTGGCTACACCTTC.